Below, 6 T cell receptor beta chains from the same sample are listed, as sequenced in a study of T cells in narcolepsy. Libraries were prepared by immunoSEQ multiplex PCR; TCRdb keeps only in-frame clonotypes and omits some of them. The profile covers 23,000 or so clones, with approximately 84% appearing a single time and roughly 1.3% taken by the ten largest. Sample: CD45RA- memory CD4+ T cells from PBMCs. These TCRs come from a human donor with narcolepsy.

The V and J genes are TRBV6-5 and TRBJ1-2, with 7 nucleotides matching TRBD1. The CDR3 spans 13 residues. Germline V gene sequence: CDR1 MNHEY, CDR2 SVGAGI. The V and J ends lost 6 bases and 2 bases, in that order; junction bases with no gene match: 3. CDR3 protein: CASSETGNYGYTF. The DNA of the CDR3 is TGTGCCAGCAGCGAGACAGGGAACTATGGCTACACCTTC.

This CDR3 reads CASRDRLNQPQHF. CDR3 bases: TGCGCCAGCCGGGACAGACTCAATCAGCCCCAGCATTTT. The chain recombines TRBV10-2 with TRBJ1-5; 7 nucleotides match TRBD1. From germline, CDR1 is WSHSY and CDR2 SAAADI. The junction had 4 bases not matched to a gene; V was cut back by 8 bases and J by 3 bases. The CDR3 sequence is 13 residues long.

The chain carries TRBV14 and TRBJ2-5; perhaps TRBD2 as D (6 bases). Germline CDR1 SGHDN, CDR2 FVKESK. V was pared by 4 bases and J by 5 bases, with 11 bases between. CDR3 length: 13 residues. CDR3 coding DNA: TGTGCCAGCAGCCGGGGAGGTTGGGAGACCCAGTACTTC. It encodes CASSRGGWETQYF.

CDR3 region: CASSKRLGVTEAFF. Here the CDR3 DNA reads TGTGCCAGCAGCAAAAGGCTGGGTGTTACTGAAGCTTTCTTT. The chain links TRBV5-4 to TRBJ1-1; D remains unclear. Trimming took off 4 bases at V and 5 bases at J, with 15 bases between the two ends. Looked up from germline, CDR1 is SGHNT and CDR2 is YYREEE (reference sequence). The CDR3 contains 14 residues. Variable domain in full (rest from reference TRBV5-4 and TRBJ1-1): ETGVTQSPTHLIKTRGQQVTLRCSSQSGHNTVSWYQQALGQGPQFIFQYYREEENGRGNFPPRFSGLQFPNYSSELNVNALELDDSALYLCASSKRLGVTEAFFGQGTRLTVV.

The chain links TRBV11-3 to TRBJ2-1, with 10 bases aligning to TRBD2. The CDR3 is made up of 14 amino acids. CDR1 is SGHNT and CDR2 is YENEEA in the germline V gene. V shed 5 bases and J 8 bases; nucleotides not matched to a gene: 6. The CDR3 here is CASSHPSGSHEQFF. CDR3 DNA sequence: TGTGCCAGCAGCCATCCTAGCGGGAGCCATGAGCAGTTCTTC. Drawing the rest from reference TRBV11-3 and TRBJ2-1, the complete variable domain is EAGVVQSPRYKIIEKKQPVAFWCNPISGHNTLYWYLQNLGQGPELLIRYENEEAVDDSQLPKDRFSAERLKGVDSTLKIQPAELGDSAVYLCASSHPSGSHEQFFGPGTRLTVL.

The genes are TRBV29-1 and TRBJ2-3; unclear D gene. The CDR3 spans 11 residues. The germline V gene encodes CDR1 SQVTM and CDR2 ANQGSEA. V lost 0 bases, J lost 7 bases, and 5 bases lay in between. The CDR3 bases are TGCAGCGTTGAAGAACGAAATACGCAGTATTTT. Translated, it gives CSVEERNTQYF.